The present TCR beta chain was sequenced within a study of early T cells in non-severe SARS-CoV-2 infection. Overall study: Bulk RNA isolated from unsorted whole blood underwent sequencing; chains were not paired.

Attachment of unique molecular identifiers to individual cDNA molecules was performed. TCRdb redid the calling of the 5' RACE reads with MiXCR, one entry per CDR3 protein. The sample consists of some 41,000 distinct CDR3 sequences, roughly 6.2% of them appearing once. A remark on this clonotype: Its target is not known.

Germline V gene lookup returns CDR1 SGHTA and CDR2 FQGTGA. Trimming shortened V by 2 bases and J by 4 bases, and 15 bases separated the two germline ends. CDR3 length: 16 residues. Notes on the study in general: Anti-spike CD8 specificities were favored by VDJdb matching, whose results missed private and CD4 specificities.

The sequencing input was whole blood. The source is an adult who was a healthcare worker with PCR-confirmed SARS-CoV-2 infection or an uninfected control (not recorded which). The chain recombines TRBV7-3 with TRBJ2-1, with a possible D match to TRBD2 (6 bases). CDR3 nucleotides: TGTGCCAGCAGCTTATATCCGGCGGGGCCGTACAATGAGCAGTTCTTC. Translated, it gives CASSLYPAGPYNEQFF.